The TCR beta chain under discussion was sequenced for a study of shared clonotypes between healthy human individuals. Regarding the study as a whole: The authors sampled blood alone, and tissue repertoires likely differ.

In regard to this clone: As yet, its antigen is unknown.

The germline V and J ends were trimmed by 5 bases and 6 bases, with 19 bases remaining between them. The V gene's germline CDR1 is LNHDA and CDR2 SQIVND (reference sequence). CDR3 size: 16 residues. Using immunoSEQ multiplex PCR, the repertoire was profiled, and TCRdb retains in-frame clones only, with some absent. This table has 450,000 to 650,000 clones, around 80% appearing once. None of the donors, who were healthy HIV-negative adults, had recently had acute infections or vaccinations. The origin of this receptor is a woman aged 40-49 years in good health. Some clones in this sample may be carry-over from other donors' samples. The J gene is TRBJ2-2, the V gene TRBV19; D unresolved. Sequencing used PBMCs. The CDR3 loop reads CASSPGLYIASGELFF. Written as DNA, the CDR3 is TGTGCCAGTAGTCCTGGCTTGTATATAGCTTCCGGGGAGCTGTTTTTT.